This T cell receptor (beta chain) was identified in a study of blood T cell repertoires in COVID-19. Study-level background: From T cells, B-cell-depleted T cells, or PBMCs came the material, which was cDNA or gDNA.

With respect to this clone: The sample has other DNA sequences that encode this CDR3 too.

Those enrolled, adults aged roughly 18 to 95 years, came from some 25 US areas. Each recovered donor of Cohort 3 presented with two negative PCRs, clearance, or symptom resolution. The CDR3 totals 12 residues. CDR1 and CDR2 from the germline V gene are MDHEN and SYDVKM. V was trimmed by 3 bases and J by 4 bases, leaving 4 bases between them. Generated by immunoSEQ multiplex PCR, the TCRdb table keeps only in-frame clones and is missing some. The data hold some 420,000 clones, with 80% to 90% observed a single time. The receptor comes from a man aged 25-45 years who had recovered from COVID-19. Material: PBMCs or T cells enriched from blood (not recorded which). The V call is TRBV28, the J call TRBJ1-5; D call uncertain. CDR3 in amino acids: CASSFGNQPQHF. CDR3 in DNA: TGTGCCAGCAGTTTCGGGAATCAGCCCCAGCATTTT.